These T cell receptor beta chains were read from a single sample in a study of T cells in Graves' hyperthyroidism and ophthalmopathy. A single record per CDR3 protein comes from TCRdb applying MiXCR to the multiplex PCR reads. The data show about half a million distinct CDR3 sequences, around 15% seen once. Sequencing used blood. The origin of the receptors is a woman aged 25-40 years with Graves' ophthalmopathy. Both conserved end residues are part of each CDR3. A D gene is named only where the DNA matches it firmly. Not every row has a clone size; where given, it reads once, few, many or a size class.

D	size	J	V	DNA	CDR3
TRBD2	many	TRBJ2-1	TRBV29-1	TGCAGCGTTGAACCATCATCCGGGAGGGCCAATGAGCAGTTCTTC	CSVEPSSGRANEQFF
NA	many	TRBJ2-3	TRBV20-1	TGCAGTGCTAGGGAGACAGGTGCAGATACGCAGTATTTT	CSARETGADTQYF
TRBD2	NA	TRBJ2-3	TRBV20-1	TGCAGTGCTAGAGATTGGAGGCAGGCGGGAGAATATACAGATACGCAGTATTTT	CSARDWRQAGEYTDTQYF
NA	few	TRBJ2-7	TRBV5-6	TGTGCCAGCAGCTTCCAACAGGGAAGCGAGCAGTACTTC	CASSFQQGSEQYF
NA	NA	TRBJ2-2	TRBV6-2/TRBV6-3	TGTGCCAGCAGGGTAGACTACACCGGGGAGCTGTTTTTT	CASRVDYTGELFF
NA	many	TRBJ2-7	TRBV12-3/TRBV12-4	TGTGCCAGCAGTGCCGGGACACGGAGTAAAACCTACGAGCAGTACTTC	CASSAGTRSKTYEQYF
NA	few	TRBJ1-4	TRBV9	TGTGCCAGCAGCGTAGTTTTAGCAACTAATGAAAAACTGTTTTTT	CASSVVLATNEKLFF
TRBD1	few	TRBJ1-2	TRBV6-2/TRBV6-3	TGTGCCAGCAGGACCGGGACAGGGGGGGACTATGGCTACACCTTC	CASRTGTGGDYGYTF
TRBD2	NA	TRBJ2-7	TRBV28	TGTGCCAGCACCCTGGGGGCTAGCGGGATCGCCATGGACGAGCAGTACTTC	CASTLGASGIAMDEQYF
NA	many	TRBJ2-2	TRBV6-5	TGTGCCAGCAGTTACTGGGCGGAAAACACCGGGGAGCTGTTTTTT	CASSYWAENTGELFF
NA	many	TRBJ1-2	TRBV20-1	TGCAGTGCTACCGGGGGGGTCTATGGCTACACCTTC	CSATGGVYGYTF